These T cell receptor beta chains were read from a single sample in a study of technical replicates of blood from several donors. Here immunoSEQ multiplex PCR was the method, and the copy in TCRdb shows in-frame clones only, minus some. The sample has about 59,000 clones, roughly 97% seen once; the top ten hold approximately 0.19%. Sequencing was carried out using T cells isolated from PBMCs. All receptors come from a human donor in good health. The CDR3 runs from the conserved cysteine through the conserved F or W. The D gene is left open where the match is weak. Not every row has a clone size; where given, it reads once, few, many or a size class.

CDR3 protein: CASSLLRLSGGLSSYNEQFF
CDR3 DNA: TGTGCCAGCAGCTTACTCCGACTTAGCGGGGGCCTAAGCTCCTACAATGAGCAGTTCTTC
V gene: TRBV11-3
D gene: TRBD2
J gene: TRBJ2-1
clone size: .

CDR3 protein: CASSHVGQSSYNEQFF
CDR3 DNA: TGCGCCAGCAGCCATGTGGGACAGAGCTCCTACAATGAGCAGTTCTTC
V gene: TRBV4-1
D gene: TRBD1
J gene: TRBJ2-1
clone size: .

CDR3 protein: CATLPQGQGHEELFF
CDR3 DNA: TGTGCCACCCTACCCCAGGGACAGGGCCATGAGGAGCTGTTTTTT
V gene: TRBV10-3
D gene: TRBD1
J gene: TRBJ2-2
clone size: .

CDR3 protein: CASSPHRNIQYF
CDR3 DNA: TGTGCCAGCAGCCCCCACAGAAACATTCAGTACTTC
V gene: TRBV28
D gene: .
J gene: TRBJ2-4
clone size: .

CDR3 protein: CATGGTSGLYEQYF
CDR3 DNA: TGTGCCACAGGAGGGACTAGTGGTTTATACGAGCAGTACTTC
V gene: TRBV5-4
D gene: TRBD2
J gene: TRBJ2-7
clone size: .

CDR3 protein: CASRPHDRGIHQPQHF
CDR3 DNA: TGTGCCAGCAGACCTCACGACAGGGGGATTCATCAGCCCCAGCATTTT
V gene: TRBV27
D gene: TRBD1
J gene: TRBJ1-5
clone size: .

CDR3 protein: CASSLHTGGGSMNTEAFF
CDR3 DNA: TGTGCCAGCAGCTTACATACAGGGGGAGGAAGCATGAACACTGAAGCTTTCTTT
V gene: TRBV11-2
D gene: TRBD1
J gene: TRBJ1-1
clone size: .

CDR3 protein: CASSLGQHYEQYF
CDR3 DNA: TGTGCCAGCAGCCTCGGACAACACTACGAGCAGTACTTC
V gene: TRBV5-6
D gene: .
J gene: TRBJ2-7
clone size: .

CDR3 protein: CASSETGREQYF
CDR3 DNA: TGTGCCAGCAGCGAGACAGGGCGCGAGCAGTACTTC
V gene: TRBV28
D gene: TRBD1
J gene: TRBJ2-7
clone size: .

CDR3 protein: CASSLTGLETQYF
CDR3 DNA: TGTGCCAGCAGCTTAACAGGGCTAGAGACCCAGTACTTC
V gene: TRBV9
D gene: .
J gene: TRBJ2-5
clone size: .

CDR3 protein: CASSWGQGANGELFF
CDR3 DNA: TGTGCTAGCAGCTGGGGACAGGGGGCTAACGGGGAGCTGTTTTTT
V gene: TRBV7-7
D gene: TRBD1
J gene: TRBJ2-2
clone size: .

CDR3 protein: CATSAVPGVRQPQHF
CDR3 DNA: TGTGCCACCAGCGCAGTCCCAGGGGTACGGCAGCCCCAGCATTTT
V gene: TRBV15
D gene: .
J gene: TRBJ1-5
clone size: .

CDR3 protein: CASSWDRGYGYTF
CDR3 DNA: TGTGCCAGCAGTTGGGACAGGGGCTATGGCTACACCTTC
V gene: TRBV27
D gene: TRBD1
J gene: TRBJ1-2
clone size: .

CDR3 protein: CASSLPQGLGYGYTF
CDR3 DNA: TGTGCCAGCAGTTTACCGCAGGGGCTTGGCTATGGCTACACCTTC
V gene: TRBV28
D gene: .
J gene: TRBJ1-2
clone size: .

CDR3 protein: CASSRQVGSYEQYF
CDR3 DNA: TGTGCCAGCAGCCGACAGGTTGGCTCCTACGAGCAGTACTTC
V gene: TRBV7-2
D gene: .
J gene: TRBJ2-7
clone size: few

CDR3 protein: CASSKDRRTSGNTIYF
CDR3 DNA: TGCGCCAGCAGCAAGGACAGACGAACCTCTGGAAACACCATATATTTT
V gene: TRBV10-1
D gene: .
J gene: TRBJ1-3
clone size: .

CDR3 protein: CASSWIAAASYEQYF
CDR3 DNA: TGCGCCAGCAGCTGGATCGCGGCAGCAAGCTACGAGCAGTACTTC
V gene: TRBV5-1
D gene: .
J gene: TRBJ2-7
clone size: .

CDR3 protein: CASSGSGRSYEQYF
CDR3 DNA: TGTGCCAGCAGTGGGAGCGGGAGGAGCTACGAGCAGTACTTC
V gene: TRBV14
D gene: TRBD2
J gene: TRBJ2-7
clone size: once

CDR3 protein: CAWRGQGNGELFF
CDR3 DNA: TGTGCCTGGAGGGGACAGGGTAACGGGGAGCTGTTTTTT
V gene: TRBV30
D gene: TRBD1
J gene: TRBJ2-2
clone size: .

CDR3 protein: CSAAYWTGRTAEAFF
CDR3 DNA: TGCAGCGCCGCCTACTGGACCGGACGGACAGCTGAAGCTTTCTTT
V gene: TRBV29-1
D gene: .
J gene: TRBJ1-1
clone size: .

CDR3 protein: CASSDSGRGKETQYF
CDR3 DNA: TGTGCCAGCAGTGATAGCGGGAGAGGGAAAGAGACCCAGTACTTC
V gene: TRBV28
D gene: TRBD2
J gene: TRBJ2-5
clone size: .

CDR3 protein: CASSPPGQPEKLFF
CDR3 DNA: TGTGCCAGCTCACCACCAGGACAGCCTGAAAAACTGTTTTTT
V gene: TRBV18
D gene: .
J gene: TRBJ1-4
clone size: .

CDR3 protein: CASTPAGRPGELFF
CDR3 DNA: TGTGCCAGCACCCCTGCGGGACGGCCCGGGGAGCTGTTTTTT
V gene: TRBV9
D gene: .
J gene: TRBJ2-2
clone size: .

CDR3 protein: CASSPQGLTYEQYF
CDR3 DNA: TGTGCCAGCAGCCCTCAGGGACTTACCTACGAGCAGTACTTC
V gene: TRBV7-6
D gene: .
J gene: TRBJ2-7
clone size: .

CDR3 protein: CAWTTGAYGYTF
CDR3 DNA: TGTGCCTGGACGACAGGGGCATATGGCTACACCTTC
V gene: TRBV30
D gene: TRBD1
J gene: TRBJ1-2
clone size: .

CDR3 protein: CASSLFGQAGRTDEQFF
CDR3 DNA: TGTGCCAGCAGCTTATTTGGGCAAGCGGGACGGACCGATGAGCAGTTCTTC
V gene: TRBV13
D gene: TRBD2
J gene: TRBJ2-1
clone size: once

CDR3 protein: CASSTGTANSNQPQHF
CDR3 DNA: TGCGCCAGCAGCACAGGGACAGCAAATAGCAATCAGCCCCAGCATTTT
V gene: TRBV5-1
D gene: TRBD1
J gene: TRBJ1-5
clone size: .

CDR3 protein: CASSLTTGQGGTQYF
CDR3 DNA: TGTGCCAGCAGCTTAACTACCGGACAGGGTGGTACGCAGTATTTT
V gene: TRBV7-3
D gene: TRBD1
J gene: TRBJ2-3
clone size: once

CDR3 protein: CAWRAWGQPQHF
CDR3 DNA: TGTGCCTGGAGGGCCTGGGGCCAGCCCCAGCATTTT
V gene: TRBV30
D gene: .
J gene: TRBJ1-5
clone size: .

CDR3 protein: CASSHPDRTSNQPQHF
CDR3 DNA: TGCGCCAGCAGCCATCCCGACAGGACTAGCAATCAGCCCCAGCATTTT
V gene: TRBV4-1
D gene: .
J gene: TRBJ1-5
clone size: .

CDR3 protein: CASSLDLVGTPYGYTF
CDR3 DNA: TGTGCCAGCAGCTTAGATTTAGTCGGGACACCATATGGCTACACCTTC
V gene: TRBV11-2
D gene: .
J gene: TRBJ1-2
clone size: .

CDR3 protein: CASSPIQAGGVYGYTF
CDR3 DNA: TGCGCCAGCAGCCCCATCCAAGCAGGGGGCGTTTATGGCTACACCTTC
V gene: TRBV4-1
D gene: TRBD1
J gene: TRBJ1-2
clone size: .

CDR3 protein: CASSLELGNNEKLFF
CDR3 DNA: TGTGCCAGCAGCTTGGAACTCGGGAATAATGAAAAACTGTTTTTT
V gene: TRBV5-4
D gene: .
J gene: TRBJ1-4
clone size: .

CDR3 protein: CASIQLADYNEQFF
CDR3 DNA: TGCGCCAGCATCCAATTGGCAGACTACAATGAGCAGTTCTTC
V gene: TRBV10-2
D gene: .
J gene: TRBJ2-1
clone size: once

CDR3 protein: CASSYSYPGGEQYF
CDR3 DNA: TGTGCCAGCAGTTACTCGTATCCAGGGGGAGAGCAGTACTTC
V gene: TRBV6-6
D gene: TRBD1
J gene: TRBJ2-7
clone size: .

CDR3 protein: CASKVGAGGEKLFF
CDR3 DNA: TGCGCCAGCAAGGTTGGGGCAGGGGGGGAAAAACTGTTTTTT
V gene: TRBV5-1
D gene: TRBD1
J gene: TRBJ1-4
clone size: .

CDR3 protein: CASSSRQGAKEVYGYTF
CDR3 DNA: TGTGCCAGCAGCTCAAGACAGGGGGCTAAAGAAGTCTATGGCTACACCTTC
V gene: TRBV7-8
D gene: TRBD1
J gene: TRBJ1-2
clone size: .

CDR3 protein: CASSLLGQPNEKLFF
CDR3 DNA: TGCGCCAGCAGCTTGTTGGGACAGCCAAATGAAAAACTGTTTTTT
V gene: TRBV5-1
D gene: TRBD1
J gene: TRBJ1-4
clone size: .

CDR3 protein: CASSLSVPPPGFTDTQYF
CDR3 DNA: TGTGCCAGCAGCTTAAGCGTTCCACCTCCCGGATTCACAGATACGCAGTATTTT
V gene: TRBV13
D gene: .
J gene: TRBJ2-3
clone size: .

CDR3 protein: CASSLDRGPYEQYF
CDR3 DNA: TGTGCCAGCAGCTTGGACAGGGGGCCCTACGAGCAGTACTTC
V gene: TRBV5-5
D gene: TRBD1
J gene: TRBJ2-7
clone size: once

CDR3 protein: CASSPTGDYEQYF
CDR3 DNA: TGCGCCAGCAGCCCGACAGGAGACTACGAGCAGTACTTC
V gene: TRBV5-1
D gene: .
J gene: TRBJ2-7
clone size: .

CDR3 protein: CASSESPGEYGYTF
CDR3 DNA: TGTGCCAGCAGTGAATCCCCAGGGGAGTATGGCTACACCTTC
V gene: TRBV6-1
D gene: .
J gene: TRBJ1-2
clone size: .

CDR3 protein: CASSVSGRRNYEQYF
CDR3 DNA: TGTGCCAGCAGCGTTAGCGGGAGGCGGAACTACGAGCAGTACTTC
V gene: TRBV2
D gene: TRBD2
J gene: TRBJ2-7
clone size: .

CDR3 protein: CASRRQGSYGYTF
CDR3 DNA: TGCGCCAGCAGACGACAGGGTTCCTATGGCTACACCTTC
V gene: TRBV4-1
D gene: TRBD1
J gene: TRBJ1-2
clone size: few

CDR3 protein: CASSPRDSVTDTQYF
CDR3 DNA: TGTGCCAGCAGCCCCCGGGACTCAGTTACAGATACGCAGTATTTT
V gene: TRBV7-9
D gene: .
J gene: TRBJ2-3
clone size: .

CDR3 protein: CASSLAGFSGEKLFF
CDR3 DNA: TGCGCCAGCAGCTTGGCCGGTTTTTCTGGTGAAAAACTGTTTTTT
V gene: TRBV5-1
D gene: .
J gene: TRBJ1-4
clone size: .

CDR3 protein: CASSLGSGAGANVLTF
CDR3 DNA: TGCGCCAGCAGCTTGGGGTCAGGGGCTGGGGCCAACGTCCTGACTTTC
V gene: TRBV5-1
D gene: .
J gene: TRBJ2-6
clone size: .

CDR3 protein: CASSLDPGSNQPQHF
CDR3 DNA: TGCGCCAGCAGCTTGGATCCCGGTAGCAATCAGCCCCAGCATTTT
V gene: TRBV5-1
D gene: .
J gene: TRBJ1-5
clone size: .

CDR3 protein: CASSDLVGHPSGNTIYF
CDR3 DNA: TGTGCCAGCAGTGACCTGGTGGGACACCCCTCTGGAAACACCATATATTTT
V gene: TRBV6-4
D gene: .
J gene: TRBJ1-3
clone size: .

CDR3 protein: CASTLMQPQHF
CDR3 DNA: TGTGCCAGTACATTGATGCAGCCCCAGCATTTT
V gene: TRBV12-1
D gene: .
J gene: TRBJ1-5
clone size: .

CDR3 protein: CASSRGSAGAGELFF
CDR3 DNA: TGTGCCAGCAGCAGGGGGTCCGCCGGCGCCGGGGAGCTGTTTTTT
V gene: TRBV11-1
D gene: .
J gene: TRBJ2-2
clone size: .

CDR3 protein: CASGWGQGKYGYTF
CDR3 DNA: TGTGCCAGCGGATGGGGACAGGGAAAATATGGCTACACCTTC
V gene: TRBV6-5
D gene: TRBD1
J gene: TRBJ1-2
clone size: .

CDR3 protein: CASSPNRQRADEQYF
CDR3 DNA: TGTGCCAGCTCACCAAATCGGCAGCGGGCCGACGAGCAGTACTTC
V gene: TRBV18
D gene: .
J gene: TRBJ2-7
clone size: .

CDR3 protein: CASSLGESSYEQYF
CDR3 DNA: TGTGCCAGCAGCTTGGGGGAGAGCTCCTACGAGCAGTACTTC
V gene: TRBV5-6
D gene: .
J gene: TRBJ2-7
clone size: .

CDR3 protein: CASSSGTGANEKLFF
CDR3 DNA: TGTGCCAGCAGTTCCGGGACAGGGGCGAATGAAAAACTGTTTTTT
V gene: TRBV6-6
D gene: TRBD1
J gene: TRBJ1-4
clone size: .

CDR3 protein: CASSYFDGAEAFF
CDR3 DNA: TGTGCCAGCAGTTACTTTGACGGGGCTGAAGCTTTCTTT
V gene: TRBV6-5
D gene: .
J gene: TRBJ1-1
clone size: .

CDR3 protein: CASSLRIEEAFF
CDR3 DNA: TGTGCCAGCAGCCTGCGGATAGAGGAAGCTTTCTTT
V gene: TRBV5-6
D gene: .
J gene: TRBJ1-1
clone size: .

CDR3 protein: CASSSGTGSRGQPQHF
CDR3 DNA: TGTGCCAGCAGCTCCGGGACAGGGTCTCGAGGTCAGCCCCAGCATTTT
V gene: TRBV7-9
D gene: TRBD1
J gene: TRBJ1-5
clone size: .

CDR3 protein: CASSDHRAYNEQFF
CDR3 DNA: TGTGCCAGCAGTGATCACAGAGCCTACAATGAGCAGTTCTTC
V gene: TRBV25-1
D gene: .
J gene: TRBJ2-1
clone size: .

CDR3 protein: CASSPGGYTDTQYF
CDR3 DNA: TGTGCCAGCAGCCCCGGAGGCTACACAGATACGCAGTATTTT
V gene: TRBV14
D gene: .
J gene: TRBJ2-3
clone size: .